What follows is one T cell receptor (beta chain) and its context. This table comes from immunoSEQ multiplex PCR, and its TCRdb copy is limited to in-frame clones, with some not included. Here the sample spans some 75,000 clones, just over 95% being singletons. CDR1 and CDR2 (germline): LNHDA, SQIVND (reference sequence). The CDR3 has 17 residues. Trimming took 5 bases from V and 3 from J; bases not matched to a gene: 10. This specimen comes from a study of technical replicates of blood from several donors. Sequencing was done on a sample of T cells isolated from PBMCs. The sequence derives from a human donor in good health. The rearrangement joins TRBV19 to TRBJ1-2; 12 bases are shared with TRBD1. CDR3 sequence: CASSLNTGTGGYYGYTF. The CDR3 DNA reads TGTGCCAGTAGTCTCAATACCGGGACAGGGGGCTACTATGGCTACACCTTC.